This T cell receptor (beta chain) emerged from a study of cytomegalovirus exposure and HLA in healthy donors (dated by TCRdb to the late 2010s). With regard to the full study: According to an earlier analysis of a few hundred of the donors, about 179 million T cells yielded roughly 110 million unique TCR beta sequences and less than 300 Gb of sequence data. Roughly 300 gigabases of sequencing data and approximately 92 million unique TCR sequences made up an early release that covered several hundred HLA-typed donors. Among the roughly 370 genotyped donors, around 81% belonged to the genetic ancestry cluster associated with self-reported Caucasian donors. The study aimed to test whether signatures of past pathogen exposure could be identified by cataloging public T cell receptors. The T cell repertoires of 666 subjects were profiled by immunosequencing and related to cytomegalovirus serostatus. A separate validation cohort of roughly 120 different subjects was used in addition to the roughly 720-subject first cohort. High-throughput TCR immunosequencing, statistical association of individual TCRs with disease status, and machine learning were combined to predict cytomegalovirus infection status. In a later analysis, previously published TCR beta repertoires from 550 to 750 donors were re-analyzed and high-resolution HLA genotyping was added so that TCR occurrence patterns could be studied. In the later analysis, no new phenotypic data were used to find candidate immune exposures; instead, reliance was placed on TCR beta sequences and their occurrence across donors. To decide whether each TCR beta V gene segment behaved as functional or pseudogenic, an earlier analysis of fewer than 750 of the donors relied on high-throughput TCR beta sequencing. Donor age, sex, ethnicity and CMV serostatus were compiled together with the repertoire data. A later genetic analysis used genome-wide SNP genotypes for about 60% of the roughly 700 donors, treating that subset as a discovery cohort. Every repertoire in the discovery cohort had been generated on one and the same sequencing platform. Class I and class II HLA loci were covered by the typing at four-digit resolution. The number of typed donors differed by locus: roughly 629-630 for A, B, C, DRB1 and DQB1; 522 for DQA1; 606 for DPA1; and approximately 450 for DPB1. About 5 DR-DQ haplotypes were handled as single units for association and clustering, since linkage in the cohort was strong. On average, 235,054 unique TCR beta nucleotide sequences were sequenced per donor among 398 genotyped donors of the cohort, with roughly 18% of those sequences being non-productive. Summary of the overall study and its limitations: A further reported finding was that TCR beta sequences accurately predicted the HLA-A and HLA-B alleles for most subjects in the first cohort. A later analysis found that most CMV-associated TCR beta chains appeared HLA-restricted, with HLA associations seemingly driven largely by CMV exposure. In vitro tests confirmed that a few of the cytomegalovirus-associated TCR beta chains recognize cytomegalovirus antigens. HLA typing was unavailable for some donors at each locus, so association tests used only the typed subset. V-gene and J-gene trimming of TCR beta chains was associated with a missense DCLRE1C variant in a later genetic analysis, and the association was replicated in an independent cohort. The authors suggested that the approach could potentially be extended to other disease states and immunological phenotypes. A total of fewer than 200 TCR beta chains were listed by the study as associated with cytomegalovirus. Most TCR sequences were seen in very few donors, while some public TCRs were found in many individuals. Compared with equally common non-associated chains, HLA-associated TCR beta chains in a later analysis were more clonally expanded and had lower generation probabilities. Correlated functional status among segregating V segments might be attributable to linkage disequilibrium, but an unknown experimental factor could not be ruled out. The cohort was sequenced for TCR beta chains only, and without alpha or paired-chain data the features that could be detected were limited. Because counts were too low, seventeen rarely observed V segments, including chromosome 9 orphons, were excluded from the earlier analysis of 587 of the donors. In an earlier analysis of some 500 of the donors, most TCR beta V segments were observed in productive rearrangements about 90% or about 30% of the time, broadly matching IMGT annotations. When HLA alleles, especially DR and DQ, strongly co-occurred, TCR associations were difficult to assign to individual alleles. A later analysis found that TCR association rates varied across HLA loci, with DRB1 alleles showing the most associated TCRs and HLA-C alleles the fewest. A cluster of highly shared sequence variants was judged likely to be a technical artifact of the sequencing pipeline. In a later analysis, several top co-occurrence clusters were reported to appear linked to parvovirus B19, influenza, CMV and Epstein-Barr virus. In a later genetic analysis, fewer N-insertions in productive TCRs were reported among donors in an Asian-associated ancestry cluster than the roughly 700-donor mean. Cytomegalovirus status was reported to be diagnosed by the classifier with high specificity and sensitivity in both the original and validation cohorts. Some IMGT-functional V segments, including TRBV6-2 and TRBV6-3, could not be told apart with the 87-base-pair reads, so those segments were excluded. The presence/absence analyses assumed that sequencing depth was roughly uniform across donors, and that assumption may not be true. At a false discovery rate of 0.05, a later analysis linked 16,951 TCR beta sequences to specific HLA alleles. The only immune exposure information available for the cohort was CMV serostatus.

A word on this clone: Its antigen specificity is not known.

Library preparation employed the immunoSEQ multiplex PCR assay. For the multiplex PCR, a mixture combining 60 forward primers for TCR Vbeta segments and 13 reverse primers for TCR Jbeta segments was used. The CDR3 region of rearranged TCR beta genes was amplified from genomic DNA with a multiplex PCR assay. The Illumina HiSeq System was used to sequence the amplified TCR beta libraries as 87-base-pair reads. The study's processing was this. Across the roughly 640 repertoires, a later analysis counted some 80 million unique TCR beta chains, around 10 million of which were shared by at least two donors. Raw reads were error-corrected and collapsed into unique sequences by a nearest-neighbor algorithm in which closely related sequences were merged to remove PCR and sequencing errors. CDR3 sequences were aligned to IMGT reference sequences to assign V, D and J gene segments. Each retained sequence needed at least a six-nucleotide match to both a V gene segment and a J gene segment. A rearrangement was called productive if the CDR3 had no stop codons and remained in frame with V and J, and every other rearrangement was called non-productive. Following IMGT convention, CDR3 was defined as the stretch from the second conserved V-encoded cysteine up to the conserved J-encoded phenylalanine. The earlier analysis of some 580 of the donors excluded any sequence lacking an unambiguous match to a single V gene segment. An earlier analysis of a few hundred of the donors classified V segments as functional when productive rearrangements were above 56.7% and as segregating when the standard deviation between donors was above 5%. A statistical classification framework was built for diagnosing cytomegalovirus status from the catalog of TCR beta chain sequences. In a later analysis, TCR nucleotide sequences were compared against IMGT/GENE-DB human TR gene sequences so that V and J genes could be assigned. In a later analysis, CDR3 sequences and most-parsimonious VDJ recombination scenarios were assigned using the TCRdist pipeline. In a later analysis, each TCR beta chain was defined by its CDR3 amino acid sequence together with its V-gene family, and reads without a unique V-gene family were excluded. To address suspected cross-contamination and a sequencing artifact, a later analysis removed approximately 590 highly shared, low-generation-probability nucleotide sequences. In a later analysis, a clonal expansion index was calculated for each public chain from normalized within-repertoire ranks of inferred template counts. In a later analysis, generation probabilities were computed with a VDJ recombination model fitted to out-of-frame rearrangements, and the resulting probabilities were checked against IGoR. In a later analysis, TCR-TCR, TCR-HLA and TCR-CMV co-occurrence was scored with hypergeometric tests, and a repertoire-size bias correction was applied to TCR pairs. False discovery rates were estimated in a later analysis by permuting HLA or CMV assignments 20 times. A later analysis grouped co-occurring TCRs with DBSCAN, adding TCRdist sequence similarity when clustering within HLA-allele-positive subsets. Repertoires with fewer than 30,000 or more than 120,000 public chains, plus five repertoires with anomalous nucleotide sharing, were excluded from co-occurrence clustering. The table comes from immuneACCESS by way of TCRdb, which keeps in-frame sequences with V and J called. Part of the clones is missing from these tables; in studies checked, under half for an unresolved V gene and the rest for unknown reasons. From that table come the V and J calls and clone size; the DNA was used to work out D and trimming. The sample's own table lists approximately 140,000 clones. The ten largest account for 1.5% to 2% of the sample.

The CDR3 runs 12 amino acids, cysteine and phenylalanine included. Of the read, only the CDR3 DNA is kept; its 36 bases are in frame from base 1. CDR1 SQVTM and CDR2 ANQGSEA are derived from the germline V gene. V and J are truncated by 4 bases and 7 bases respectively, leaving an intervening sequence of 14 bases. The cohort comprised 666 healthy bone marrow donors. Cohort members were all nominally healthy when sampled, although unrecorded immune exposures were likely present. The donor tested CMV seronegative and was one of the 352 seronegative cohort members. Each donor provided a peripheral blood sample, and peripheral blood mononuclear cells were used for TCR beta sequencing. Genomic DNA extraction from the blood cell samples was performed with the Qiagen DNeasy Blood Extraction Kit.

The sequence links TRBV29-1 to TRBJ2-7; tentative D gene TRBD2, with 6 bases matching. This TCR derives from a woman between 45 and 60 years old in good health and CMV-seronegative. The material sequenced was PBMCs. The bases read TGCAGCGTTGTGACTCCGGCGGGGGAGCAGTACTTC. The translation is CSVVTPAGEQYF.